This T cell receptor beta chain was sequenced in a study of blood T cell repertoires in COVID-19. This clone appeared a few times. With 0 bases clipped from V and 3 bases from J, the junction kept 9 bases outside the gene matches. The length of the CDR3 is 17 residues. Germline V gene data show CDR1 as MNHEY and CDR2 as SVGEGT. Assay: immunoSEQ multiplex PCR; the TCRdb copy retains only in-frame clones and omits some. The sample has 28,000 or so clones; nearly 90% are singletons. The rearrangement joins TRBV6-2 or TRBV6-3 to TRBJ2-7; 9 bases are shared with TRBD2. The specimen sequenced was peripheral blood. The sequence derives from a man in his 60s with COVID-19, enrolled during active disease. DNA of the CDR3: TGTGCCAGCAGTTACTCAACGTTAGCGGGAGTGCGCTACGAGCAGTACTTC. It specifies CASSYSTLAGVRYEQYF.